This entry is about one T cell receptor (beta chain). This sample was taken from a study of blood T cell repertoires in COVID-19. Study-wide background: Collection of acute and convalescent COVID-19 samples took place in the United States, Italy and Spain. PBMCs, B-cell-depleted T cells, or T cells were the source of the cDNA or gDNA that made up the material.

Under the authors' procedure: Reference gene primer amplification gave nucleated cell count estimates. Profiled with immunoSEQ multiplex PCR; TCRdb holds only in-frame clones, not every one. V, J and clone size are those of that table, while D and trimming were read from the DNA. The sample includes 200,000 to 300,000 clones, roughly 87% of them seen just once. Germline V gene data show CDR1 as SGDLS and CDR2 as YYNGEE. Trimming took off 4 bases at V and 2 bases at J, with 16 bases between the two ends. CDR3 size: 15 residues. This TCR derives from a human donor in a cohort sampled during active COVID-19. The chain uses TRBV9 and TRBJ2-7; weak D call: TRBD1 (6 bases). Sequences were obtained from peripheral blood. The CDR3 DNA follows: TGTGCCAGCAGCCCCCGGGACAACCCGACCTACGAGCAGTACTTC. Encoded protein: CASSPRDNPTYEQYF.